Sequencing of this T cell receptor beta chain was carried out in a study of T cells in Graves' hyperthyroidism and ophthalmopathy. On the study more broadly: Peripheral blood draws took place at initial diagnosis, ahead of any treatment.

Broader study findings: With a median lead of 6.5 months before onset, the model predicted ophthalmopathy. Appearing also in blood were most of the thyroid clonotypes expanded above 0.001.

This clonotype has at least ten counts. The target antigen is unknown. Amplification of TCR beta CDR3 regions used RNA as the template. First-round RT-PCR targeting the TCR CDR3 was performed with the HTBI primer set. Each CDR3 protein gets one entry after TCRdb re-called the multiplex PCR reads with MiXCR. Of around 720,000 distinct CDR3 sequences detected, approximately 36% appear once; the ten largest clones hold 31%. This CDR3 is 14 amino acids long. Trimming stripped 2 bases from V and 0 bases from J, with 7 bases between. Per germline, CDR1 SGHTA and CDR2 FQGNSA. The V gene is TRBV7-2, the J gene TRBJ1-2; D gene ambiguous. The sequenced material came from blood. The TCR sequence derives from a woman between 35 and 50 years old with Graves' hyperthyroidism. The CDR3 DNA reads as TGTGCCAGCAGCTTACAGCGTTCTAACTATGGCTACACCTTC. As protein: CASSLQRSNYGYTF.